The table lists the clone carrying this T cell receptor (beta chain) with a few counts. This sample was taken from a study of T cells after posttransplantation cyclophosphamide. The method was immunoSEQ multiplex PCR; TCRdb's version includes in-frame clones alone and lacks a portion of them. The profile shows approximately 23,000 clones, 95% to 98% of them singletons. Germline V gene data show CDR1 as SNHLY and CDR2 as FYNNEI. Trimming took off 4 bases at V and 11 bases at J, with 14 bases between the two ends. The CDR3 has 13 amino acids. The naive gate required viable CD3+CD4+ or CD3+CD8+ cells with CCR7+CD45RA+CD45RO-CD95-CD27+CD28+ phenotype. Peripheral blood was collected from the related graft donor on the marrow donation day.

The V gene is TRBV2, the J gene TRBJ1-4, with a possible D match to TRBD1 (6 bases). The sequenced material came from naive CD4+ T cells sorted from PBMCs. The TCR comes from a man aged 50 to 59 in good health, CMV-negative, and a related stem cell transplant donor. The CDR3 DNA reads TGTGCCAGCAGTGCAGGACAGTTTCAGAAACTGTTTTTT. Translated, it gives CASSAGQFQKLFF.